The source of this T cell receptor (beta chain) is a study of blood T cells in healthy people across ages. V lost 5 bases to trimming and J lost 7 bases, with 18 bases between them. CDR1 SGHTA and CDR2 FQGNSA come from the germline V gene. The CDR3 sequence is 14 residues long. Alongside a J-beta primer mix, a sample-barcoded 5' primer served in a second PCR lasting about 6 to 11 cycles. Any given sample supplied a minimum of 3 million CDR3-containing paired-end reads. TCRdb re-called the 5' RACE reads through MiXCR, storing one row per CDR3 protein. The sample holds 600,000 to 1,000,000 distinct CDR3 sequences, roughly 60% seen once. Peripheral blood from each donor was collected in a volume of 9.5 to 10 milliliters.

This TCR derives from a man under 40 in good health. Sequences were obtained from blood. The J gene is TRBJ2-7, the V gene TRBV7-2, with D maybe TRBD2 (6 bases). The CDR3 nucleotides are TGTGCCAGCAGCACAAGAGGGCTTAGCGGTGAGCAGTACTTC. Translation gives CASSTRGLSGEQYF.